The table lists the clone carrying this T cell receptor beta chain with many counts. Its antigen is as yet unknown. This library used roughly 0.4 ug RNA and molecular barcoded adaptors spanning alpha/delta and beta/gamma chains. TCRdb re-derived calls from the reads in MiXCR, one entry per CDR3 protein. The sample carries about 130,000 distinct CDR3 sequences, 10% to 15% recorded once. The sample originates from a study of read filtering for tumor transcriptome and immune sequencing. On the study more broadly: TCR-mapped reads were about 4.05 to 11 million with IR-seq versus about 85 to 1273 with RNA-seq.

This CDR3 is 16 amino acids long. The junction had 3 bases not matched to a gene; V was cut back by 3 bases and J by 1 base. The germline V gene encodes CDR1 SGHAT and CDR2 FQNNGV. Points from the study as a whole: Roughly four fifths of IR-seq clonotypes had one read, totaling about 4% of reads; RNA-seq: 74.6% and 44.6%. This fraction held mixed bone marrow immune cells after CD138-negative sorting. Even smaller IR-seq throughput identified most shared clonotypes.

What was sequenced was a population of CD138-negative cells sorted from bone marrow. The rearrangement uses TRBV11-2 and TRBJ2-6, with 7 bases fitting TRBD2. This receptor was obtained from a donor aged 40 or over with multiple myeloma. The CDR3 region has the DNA TGTGCCAGCAGCTTTCGGCGGGGGTCTGGGGCCAACGTCCTGACTTTC. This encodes CASSFRRGSGANVLTF.